This is a list of T cell receptor beta chains from one sample in a study of T cell responses to AZD1222 COVID-19 vaccine. Sequencing was performed with immunoSEQ multiplex PCR; in TCRdb, only in-frame clones are kept and a portion is missing. The sample contains 150,000 to 200,000 clones, 90% to 95% of which appear only once. The specimen comprised peripheral blood, sampled on day 0 of AZD1222 vaccination. The origin of the receptors is an adult in good health. The CDR3 runs from the conserved cysteine through the conserved F or W. The D gene is left open where the match is weak. Expanded clones get a size class; other rows say once, few or many, or leave the size out.

clone_size | j_call | v_call | d_call | cdr3_nt | cdr3_aa
few | TRBJ1-6 | TRBV4-3 | TRBD1 | TGCGCCAGCAGCCAAACCGGGACAGGGGAATCACCCCTCCACTTT | CASSQTGTGESPLHF
NA | TRBJ1-1 | TRBV29-1 | TRBD1 | TGCAGCGTTGAAGGACGGACAGGGCCCGACACTGAAGCTTTCTTT | CSVEGRTGPDTEAFF
NA | TRBJ2-3 | TRBV7-2 | TRBD2 | TGTGCCAGCAGCTTGGGACTAGCGGGAGTCGCAGATACGCAGTATTTT | CASSLGLAGVADTQYF
NA | TRBJ1-1 | TRBV14 | NA | TGTGCCAGCAGCAGGGCCCTAGGGCACATGAACACTGAAGCTTTCTTT | CASSRALGHMNTEAFF
NA | TRBJ2-1 | TRBV5-1 | TRBD1 | TGCGCCAGCAGCTTGACCGGGACAGGGTTCAACAATGAGCAGTTCTTC | CASSLTGTGFNNEQFF
NA | TRBJ1-1 | TRBV18 | TRBD1 | TGTGCCAGCTCACTTACTGCCGGGACAGGGGGGACTGAAGCTTTCTTT | CASSLTAGTGGTEAFF
once | TRBJ2-7 | TRBV9 | TRBD1 | TGTGCCAGCAGCGTAGGGAACAGGGGCTACGAGCAGTACTTC | CASSVGNRGYEQYF
NA | TRBJ2-3 | TRBV4-2 | NA | TGTGCCAGCAGCCAAGATGCCCTAGCTTCTAGCACAGATACGCAGTATTTT | CASSQDALASSTDTQYF
NA | TRBJ2-1 | TRBV5-6 | TRBD1 | TGTGCCAGCAGCTCTCGACAGGGCTATGAGCAGTTCTTC | CASSSRQGYEQFF
once | TRBJ1-2 | TRBV2 | NA | TGTGCCAGCAGTGAACCTTCAGGCAGGAACTATGGCTACACCTTC | CASSEPSGRNYGYTF
NA | TRBJ2-1 | TRBV7-3 | TRBD2 | TGTGCCAGCAGCCCCCTTCCCCGACTAGCGGGGGGTTACAATGAGCAGTTCTTC | CASSPLPRLAGGYNEQFF
NA | TRBJ2-1 | TRBV2 | NA | TGTGCCAGCAGTGATAGGGTCAATGAGCAGTTCTTC | CASSDRVNEQFF
once | TRBJ2-1 | TRBV2 | TRBD2 | TGTGCCAGCAGTGAGACTAGCCCATACTCCTACAATGAGCAGTTCTTC | CASSETSPYSYNEQFF
NA | TRBJ1-2 | TRBV6-2/TRBV6-3 | TRBD1 | TGTGCCAGCAGTTACGATCGGGACAGGGGCTATGGCTACACCTTC | CASSYDRDRGYGYTF
NA | TRBJ1-5 | TRBV7-2 | NA | TGTGCCAGCAGCTTAATTCCAGGGGCGAATCAGCCCCAGCATTTT | CASSLIPGANQPQHF
once | TRBJ2-7 | TRBV30 | NA | TGTGCCTGGAGTGTACATGTCGGTACTTACGAGCAGTACTTC | CAWSVHVGTYEQYF
NA | TRBJ1-5 | TRBV30 | TRBD1 | TGTGCCTGGAGTGTTAACAGGGGCGCGGGGGATCAGCCCCAGCATTTT | CAWSVNRGAGDQPQHF
NA | TRBJ1-2 | TRBV2 | NA | TGTGCCAGCTCCGGGGACGGGTATGGCTACACCTTC | CASSGDGYGYTF
NA | TRBJ2-7 | TRBV9 | NA | TGTGCCAGCAGCGGACTCTACGAGCAGTACTTC | CASSGLYEQYF
once | TRBJ2-7 | TRBV6-5 | TRBD2 | TGTGCCAGCAGTTACTGGGCTAGCGGGACCTACGAGCAGTACTTC | CASSYWASGTYEQYF
NA | TRBJ2-1 | TRBV18 | TRBD1 | TGTGCCAGCTCACTTTCTTCAGGGGGTCCCCAAGGGGGGCAGTTCTTC | CASSLSSGGPQGGQFF
NA | TRBJ2-5 | TRBV9 | NA | TGTGCCAGCAGCCCCGGGACGCCCCAAGAGACCCAGTACTTC | CASSPGTPQETQYF
NA | TRBJ1-2 | TRBV4-1 | TRBD1 | TGCGCCAGCAGCCATACAGGGGATAGGTTGGATGGCTACACCTTC | CASSHTGDRLDGYTF
few | TRBJ2-1 | TRBV7-6 | NA | TGTGCCAGCAGCGATCACAAGAGCTCCTACAATGAGCAGTTCTTC | CASSDHKSSYNEQFF
NA | TRBJ2-7 | TRBV6-1 | NA | TGTGCCAGCAGTGAACAGGGATGGTCCTACGAGCAGTACTTC | CASSEQGWSYEQYF
NA | TRBJ2-7 | TRBV7-3 | TRBD1 | TGTGCCAGCAGCAAGGACAGGGCCTACGAGCAGTACTTC | CASSKDRAYEQYF
NA | TRBJ2-7 | TRBV6-5 | TRBD2 | TGTGCCAGCAGTTACGGACTAGCGGGAGTTGAGCAGTACTTC | CASSYGLAGVEQYF
NA | TRBJ2-1 | TRBV2 | NA | TGTGCCAGCACCTACAATGAGCAGTTCTTC | CASTYNEQFF